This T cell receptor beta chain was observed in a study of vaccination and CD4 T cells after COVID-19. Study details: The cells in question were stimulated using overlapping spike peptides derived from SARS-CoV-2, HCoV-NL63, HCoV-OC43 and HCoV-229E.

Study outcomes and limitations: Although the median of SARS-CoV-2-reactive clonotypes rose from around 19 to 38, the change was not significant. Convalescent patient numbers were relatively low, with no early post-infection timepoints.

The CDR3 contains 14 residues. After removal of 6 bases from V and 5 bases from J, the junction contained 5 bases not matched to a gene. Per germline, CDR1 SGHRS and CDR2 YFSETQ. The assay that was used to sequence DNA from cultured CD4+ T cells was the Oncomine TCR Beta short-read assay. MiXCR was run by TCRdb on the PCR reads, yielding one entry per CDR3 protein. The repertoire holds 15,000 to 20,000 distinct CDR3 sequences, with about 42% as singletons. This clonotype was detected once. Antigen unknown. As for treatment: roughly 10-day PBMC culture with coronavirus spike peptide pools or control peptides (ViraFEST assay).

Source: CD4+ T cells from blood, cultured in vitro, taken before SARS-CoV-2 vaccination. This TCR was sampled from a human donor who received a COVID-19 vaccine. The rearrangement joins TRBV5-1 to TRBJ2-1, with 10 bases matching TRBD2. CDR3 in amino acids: CASKELAGDNEQFF. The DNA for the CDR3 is TGCGCCAGCAAAGAGCTAGCGGGGGACAATGAGCAGTTCTTC.